The clone carrying this T cell receptor (beta chain) was detected only a few times. Its antigen remains unidentified. TCRdb independently ran MiXCR on the 5' RACE reads; one entry per CDR3 protein. The sample holds about 360,000 distinct CDR3 sequences, approximately 22% seen once. This specimen belongs to a study of CD8 T cells in ankylosing spondylitis. Study observations and caveats: Researchers reportedly found disease-linked clones significantly enriched in matched ankylosing spondylitis synovial fluid.

Looked up from germline, CDR1 is DFQATT and CDR2 is SNEGSKA (reference sequence). V lost 3 bases to trimming and J lost 6 bases; unmatched junction nucleotides: 12. The CDR3 is 16 amino acids. Source material: blood, either unsorted or a sorted T cell fraction (not recorded which). This chain links TRBV20-1 with TRBJ2-1; 9 positions match TRBD2. The receptor was isolated from a male donor with ankylosing spondylitis or in good health (not recorded which). The CDR3 here is CSASTVERGAFNEQFF. CDR3 bases: TGCAGTGCTAGTACCGTAGAGCGGGGGGCTTTCAATGAGCAGTTCTTC.